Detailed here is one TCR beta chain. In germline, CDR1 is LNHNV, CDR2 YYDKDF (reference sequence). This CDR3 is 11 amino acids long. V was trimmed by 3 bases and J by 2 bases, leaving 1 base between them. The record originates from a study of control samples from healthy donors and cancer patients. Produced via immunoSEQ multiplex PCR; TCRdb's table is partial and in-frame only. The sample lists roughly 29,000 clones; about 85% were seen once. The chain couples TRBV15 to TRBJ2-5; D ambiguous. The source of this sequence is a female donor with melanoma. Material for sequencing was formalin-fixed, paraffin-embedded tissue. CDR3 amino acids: CATSRQETQYF. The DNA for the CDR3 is TGTGCCACCAGCAGGCAAGAGACCCAGTACTTC. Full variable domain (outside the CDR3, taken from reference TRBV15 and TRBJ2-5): DAMVIQNPRYQVTQFGKPVTLSCSQTLNHNVMYWYQQKSSQAPKLLFHYYDKDFNNEADTPDNFQSRRPNTSFCFLDIRSPGLGDTAMYLCATSRQETQYFGPGTRLLVL.